This is a list of T cell receptor beta chains from one sample in a study of blood T cells in healthy people across ages. TCRdb recomputed calls from the 5' RACE reads with MiXCR, one row per CDR3 protein. The data contain 1.5 million to 1.8 million distinct CDR3 sequences, roughly 43% of them singletons. Sequenced: blood. The source is a woman aged 18-29 years in good health. Each CDR3 is given with its conserved first and last residue. Fields, in order: D gene, J gene, V gene, clone size, CDR3 DNA, CDR3 protein. D genes are given only for firm matches. Size tells how often a clone was seen (once, few, many) or the class of an expanded clone, and some rows leave it out.

d_call: .
j_call: TRBJ2-1
v_call: TRBV4-3
clone_size: .
cdr3_nt: TGCGCCAGCAGCCAAGATAGAACTAGGGTGAACAATGAGCAGTTCTTC
cdr3_aa: CASSQDRTRVNNEQFF

d_call: .
j_call: TRBJ2-7
v_call: TRBV20-1
clone_size: many
cdr3_nt: TGCAGTGCTAGGAGATCCTACGAGCAGTACTTC
cdr3_aa: CSARRSYEQYF

d_call: .
j_call: TRBJ1-6
v_call: TRBV10-3
clone_size: few
cdr3_nt: TGTGCCATCAGTGAGGTAACTTCGGGTTCACCCCTCCACTTT
cdr3_aa: CAISEVTSGSPLHF

d_call: .
j_call: TRBJ1-1
v_call: TRBV29-1
clone_size: .
cdr3_nt: TGCAGCGCTGGGGATCCCACTGAAGCTTTCTTT
cdr3_aa: CSAGDPTEAFF

d_call: .
j_call: TRBJ1-1
v_call: TRBV20-1
clone_size: once
cdr3_nt: TGCAGTGCTGACGGACACGAGAACACTGAAGCTTTCTTT
cdr3_aa: CSADGHENTEAFF

d_call: .
j_call: TRBJ1-3
v_call: TRBV6-2/TRBV6-3
clone_size: few
cdr3_nt: TGTGCCAGCAGTGAAGGGGTACCTGGAAACACCATATATTTT
cdr3_aa: CASSEGVPGNTIYF

d_call: .
j_call: TRBJ1-4
v_call: TRBV21-1
clone_size: .
cdr3_nt: TGTGCCAGTCCTATAAAGGACAGCTCTAATGAAAAACTGTTTTTT
cdr3_aa: CASPIKDSSNEKLFF

d_call: TRBD2
j_call: TRBJ2-7
v_call: TRBV12-3/TRBV12-4
clone_size: .
cdr3_nt: TGTGCCAGCACCTCGGGACTAGCGCGTTACAATGAGCAGTACTTC
cdr3_aa: CASTSGLARYNEQYF

d_call: .
j_call: TRBJ2-7
v_call: TRBV5-1
clone_size: .
cdr3_nt: TGCGCCAGCAGCTTGGTTGGTGTGGGCTCCTACGAGCAGTACTTC
cdr3_aa: CASSLVGVGSYEQYF

d_call: .
j_call: TRBJ1-4
v_call: TRBV12-3/TRBV12-4
clone_size: .
cdr3_nt: TGTGCCAGCAGTTTAGCGACGGCAGCTAATGAAAAACTGTTTTTT
cdr3_aa: CASSLATAANEKLFF

d_call: .
j_call: TRBJ2-2
v_call: TRBV4-1
clone_size: .
cdr3_nt: TGCGCCAGCAGCCAAGGTAGACTACGGAACACCGGGGAGCTGTTTTTT
cdr3_aa: CASSQGRLRNTGELFF

d_call: .
j_call: TRBJ2-3
v_call: TRBV29-1
clone_size: .
cdr3_nt: TGCAGCGCCCAAGACAGGTTCACAGATACGCAGTATTTT
cdr3_aa: CSAQDRFTDTQYF

d_call: TRBD1
j_call: TRBJ1-4
v_call: TRBV27
clone_size: .
cdr3_nt: TGTGCCAGCAGTGCCAGACAGGGTTGGGAAAAACTGTTTTTT
cdr3_aa: CASSARQGWEKLFF

d_call: .
j_call: TRBJ1-5
v_call: TRBV4-1
clone_size: .
cdr3_nt: TGCGCCAGCAGCCAAGATAGGAAAGCCGGGAATAGCAATCAGCCCCAGCATTTT
cdr3_aa: CASSQDRKAGNSNQPQHF

d_call: TRBD1
j_call: TRBJ2-1
v_call: TRBV7-9
clone_size: .
cdr3_nt: TGTGCCAGCAGCTTGGTACAGGGGCGGAACAATGAGCAGTTCTTC
cdr3_aa: CASSLVQGRNNEQFF

d_call: TRBD2
j_call: TRBJ2-3
v_call: TRBV11-2
clone_size: .
cdr3_nt: TGTGCCAGCAGCTTCCTGCTAGCGGGGAGCACAGATACGCAGTATTTT
cdr3_aa: CASSFLLAGSTDTQYF

d_call: .
j_call: TRBJ2-7
v_call: TRBV15
clone_size: .
cdr3_nt: TGTGCCACCAGCAGAGGTAGAGGGATGTCCCACGAGCAGTACTTC
cdr3_aa: CATSRGRGMSHEQYF

d_call: TRBD2
j_call: TRBJ2-3
v_call: TRBV30
clone_size: few
cdr3_nt: TGTGCCTGGAGGGGGGGCCTAGGACTAGCGGGCGTCACAGATACGCAGTATTTT
cdr3_aa: CAWRGGLGLAGVTDTQYF

d_call: TRBD2
j_call: TRBJ2-1
v_call: TRBV20-1
clone_size: .
cdr3_nt: TGCAGTGCTCATGGGGGGGTCGACTCCTACAATGAGCAGTTCTTC
cdr3_aa: CSAHGGVDSYNEQFF

d_call: .
j_call: TRBJ1-2
v_call: TRBV12-3/TRBV12-4
clone_size: .
cdr3_nt: TGTGCCAGCAGTTTTAGGAGACTACTCTATGGCTACACCTTC
cdr3_aa: CASSFRRLLYGYTF

d_call: TRBD2
j_call: TRBJ2-3
v_call: TRBV12-3/TRBV12-4
clone_size: .
cdr3_nt: TGTGCCAGCAACCCCCCCGGGACTAGTATAGATACGCAGTATTTT
cdr3_aa: CASNPPGTSIDTQYF

d_call: TRBD2
j_call: TRBJ2-3
v_call: TRBV7-9
clone_size: few
cdr3_nt: TGTGCCAGCAGCCAAACCGCCGGGACTAGCGGGGGGGCCGGAGAAGATACGCAGTATTTT
cdr3_aa: CASSQTAGTSGGAGEDTQYF